This entry concerns a single T cell receptor beta chain. The sample originates from a study of blood T cell repertoires in COVID-19. Study-wide background: The samples span acute and convalescent COVID-19 from the United States, Italy and Spain. PBMCs, B-cell-depleted T cells, or T cells were the source of the cDNA or gDNA that made up the material.

This CDR3 has 13 residues. Between the trimmed V and J ends, which lost 6 bases and 4 bases, there was a span of 10 bases. From germline, CDR1 is SNHLY and CDR2 FYNNEI. As handled by the study authors: Nucleated cell counts were estimated from reference gene primer amplification. Some clones are missing from TCRdb's copy, which holds only in-frame ones; the method was immunoSEQ multiplex PCR. V, J and clone size reflect that table, while D and trimming were determined from the DNA. In the table there are 30,000 or so clones, about 89% of which are singletons. The chain combines TRBV2 with TRBJ1-5; D is perhaps TRBD1 (5 bases). This TCR derives from a middle-aged woman with active or convalescent COVID-19. Sequencing used peripheral blood. In DNA form, the CDR3 reads TGTGCCAGCAGGGGGGGGGAAAATCAGCCCCAGCATTTT. It yields the protein CASRGGENQPQHF. The full variable domain, its missing parts supplied by reference TRBV2 and TRBJ1-5, is EPEVTQTPSHQVTQMGQEVILRCVPISNHLYFYWYRQILGQKVEFLVSFYNNEISEKSEIFDDQFSVERPDGSNFTLKIRSTKLEDSAMYFCASRGGENQPQHFGDGTRLSIL.